The subject of this entry is one T cell receptor beta chain. Its antigen is still unknown. The record originates from a study of cytomegalovirus exposure and HLA in healthy donors. The study, taken as a whole, reports: A later analysis found most CMV-associated TCR beta chains apparently HLA-restricted. Several V segments, TRBV6-2 and TRBV6-3 among them, could not be told apart and were dropped.

PCR used 60 Vbeta primers and 13 Jbeta primers. The repertoire was sequenced with immunoSEQ multiplex PCR; TCRdb's copy has only in-frame clones and lacks some. The sample lists under 250,000 clones, under 90% occurring once. From germline, CDR1 is MNHEY and CDR2 SVGAGI. V lost 6 bases and J 5 bases, leaving 7 bases between the germline ends. The CDR3 is 11 amino acids. The chain couples TRBV6-5 to TRBJ1-1; D remains unclear. Sample: PBMCs. The receptor was derived from a human donor in good health. The CDR3 bases are TGTGCCAGCAGCCTCGGGACTGAAGCTTTCTTT. It encodes CASSLGTEAFF.